The rows below give T cell receptor beta chains drawn from one sample of a study of cytotoxic CD8 clonotypes in ibrutinib-treated CLL. TCRdb's table, derived via immunoSEQ multiplex PCR, lists solely in-frame clones and lacks some. The sample consists of tens of thousands of clones, roughly three fifths of them appearing once. The source material was PBMCs, sampled after 24 months of ibrutinib treatment. These receptors all come from a human donor with chronic lymphocytic leukemia. Both conserved end residues are part of each CDR3. The D gene is left open where the match is weak. For some rows the clone size is stated as once, few or many, or as a class when expanded; others skip it.

cdr3_aa: CASSTEGAVLTF
cdr3_nt: TGCGCCAGCAGCACCGAAGGCGCCGTCCTGACTTTC
clone_size: -
d_call: -
cdr3_length: 12
j_call: TRBJ2-6
v_call: TRBV5-1

cdr3_aa: CASRSRRDRGSGNTIYF
cdr3_nt: TGTGCCAGCAGAAGCCGCCGGGACAGAGGCTCTGGAAACACCATATATTTT
clone_size: -
d_call: -
cdr3_length: 17
j_call: TRBJ1-3
v_call: TRBV21-1

cdr3_aa: CASRIGPTGELFF
cdr3_nt: TGCGCCAGCAGAATAGGGCCCACCGGGGAGCTGTTTTTT
clone_size: -
d_call: -
cdr3_length: 13
j_call: TRBJ2-2
v_call: TRBV5-1

cdr3_aa: CASSQDVEETQYF
cdr3_nt: TGCGCCAGCAGCCAAGATGTAGAAGAGACCCAGTACTTC
clone_size: -
d_call: -
cdr3_length: 13
j_call: TRBJ2-5
v_call: TRBV4-1

cdr3_aa: CASRTDMNTEAFF
cdr3_nt: TGTGCCAGCAGGACAGATATGAACACTGAAGCTTTCTTT
clone_size: -
d_call: -
cdr3_length: 13
j_call: TRBJ1-1
v_call: TRBV2

cdr3_aa: CASKGEGWYAEAFF
cdr3_nt: TGTGCCAGCAAGGGGGAAGGGTGGTACGCTGAAGCTTTCTTT
clone_size: -
d_call: -
cdr3_length: 14
j_call: TRBJ1-1
v_call: TRBV6-1

cdr3_aa: CASSSPQGEAFF
cdr3_nt: TGTGCCAGCAGTTCCCCCCAGGGTGAAGCTTTCTTT
clone_size: many
d_call: -
cdr3_length: 12
j_call: TRBJ1-1
v_call: TRBV28

cdr3_aa: CASSLETSGSTGELFF
cdr3_nt: TGTGCCAGCAGCTTAGAGACTAGCGGGAGCACCGGGGAGCTGTTTTTT
clone_size: -
d_call: TRBD2
cdr3_length: 16
j_call: TRBJ2-2
v_call: TRBV7-2

cdr3_aa: CASSLAPDSVDEKLFF
cdr3_nt: TGTGCCAGCAGCTTGGCCCCGGACAGTGTCGATGAAAAACTGTTTTTT
clone_size: -
d_call: -
cdr3_length: 16
j_call: TRBJ1-4
v_call: TRBV5-4

cdr3_aa: CSVRERRTSYNEQFF
cdr3_nt: TGCAGCGTCCGAGAGCGGCGGACCTCCTACAATGAGCAGTTCTTC
clone_size: -
d_call: -
cdr3_length: 15
j_call: TRBJ2-1
v_call: TRBV29-1

cdr3_aa: CASSTTGSGELFF
cdr3_nt: TGTGCCAGCTCAACGACAGGATCCGGGGAGCTGTTTTTT
clone_size: few
d_call: -
cdr3_length: 13
j_call: TRBJ2-2
v_call: TRBV18

cdr3_aa: CASSQTGPGTGYEQYF
cdr3_nt: TGTGCCAGCAGCCAAACCGGGCCCGGGACGGGCTACGAGCAGTACTTC
clone_size: -
d_call: -
cdr3_length: 16
j_call: TRBJ2-7
v_call: TRBV28

cdr3_aa: CASSPRDLPGELFF
cdr3_nt: TGTGCCAGCAGCCCCCGGGATCTCCCCGGGGAGCTGTTTTTT
clone_size: -
d_call: -
cdr3_length: 14
j_call: TRBJ2-2
v_call: TRBV9

cdr3_aa: CASSLRASVPPQYF
cdr3_nt: TGTGCCAGCAGCTTGCGGGCCTCGGTGCCCCCGCAGTATTTT
clone_size: -
d_call: -
cdr3_length: 14
j_call: TRBJ2-3
v_call: TRBV11-1

cdr3_aa: CASSEGQAFYGYTF
cdr3_nt: TGTGCCAGCAGTGAGGGACAGGCTTTCTATGGCTACACCTTC
clone_size: -
d_call: TRBD1
cdr3_length: 14
j_call: TRBJ1-2
v_call: TRBV6-1

cdr3_aa: CASSLTGAGGPKNTQYF
cdr3_nt: TGTGCCAGCAGCTTGACTGGAGCGGGGGGGCCTAAGAATACGCAGTATTTT
clone_size: -
d_call: TRBD2
cdr3_length: 17
j_call: TRBJ2-3
v_call: TRBV5-4

cdr3_aa: CASSNYYEQYF
cdr3_nt: TGTGCCAGCAGCAACTACTACGAGCAGTACTTC
clone_size: -
d_call: -
cdr3_length: 11
j_call: TRBJ2-7
v_call: TRBV6-1

cdr3_aa: CAWSGLAGPQYF
cdr3_nt: TGTGCCTGGAGTGGACTAGCGGGGCCTCAGTACTTC
clone_size: -
d_call: TRBD2
cdr3_length: 12
j_call: TRBJ2-7
v_call: TRBV30